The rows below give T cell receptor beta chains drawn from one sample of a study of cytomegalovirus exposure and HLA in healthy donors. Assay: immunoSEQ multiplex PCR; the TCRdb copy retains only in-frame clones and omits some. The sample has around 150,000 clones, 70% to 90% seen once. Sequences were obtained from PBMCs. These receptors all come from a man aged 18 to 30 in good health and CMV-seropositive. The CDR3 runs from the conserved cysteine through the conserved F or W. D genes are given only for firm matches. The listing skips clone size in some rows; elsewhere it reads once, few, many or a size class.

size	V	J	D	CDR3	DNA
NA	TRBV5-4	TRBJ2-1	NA	CASSLSGFDEQFF	TGTGCCAGCAGCTTGTCAGGGTTCGATGAGCAGTTCTTC
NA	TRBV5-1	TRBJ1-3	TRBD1	CASSWGQDSGNTIYF	TGCGCCAGCAGCTGGGGACAGGACTCTGGAAACACCATATATTTT
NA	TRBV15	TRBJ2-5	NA	CATSRDLGAQETQYF	TGTGCCACCAGCAGAGATCTGGGGGCTCAAGAGACCCAGTACTTC
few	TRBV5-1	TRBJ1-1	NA	CASRNPGDTEAFF	TGCGCCAGCAGGAACCCAGGGGATACTGAAGCTTTCTTT
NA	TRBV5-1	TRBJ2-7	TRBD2	CASRVGLAGSYEQYF	TGCGCCAGCAGGGTCGGACTAGCGGGATCCTACGAGCAGTACTTC
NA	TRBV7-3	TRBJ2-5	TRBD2	CASSSMGLAKETQYF	TGTGCCAGCAGCTCTATGGGACTAGCAAAAGAGACCCAGTACTTC
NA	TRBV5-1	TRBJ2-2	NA	CASSLEPADNTGELFF	TGCGCCAGCAGCTTGGAACCGGCGGATAACACCGGGGAGCTGTTTTTT
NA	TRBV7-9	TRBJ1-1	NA	CSSSFGRGEAFF	TGTTCCAGCAGCTTTGGGAGGGGTGAAGCTTTCTTT
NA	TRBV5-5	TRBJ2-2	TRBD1	CASSLAGGSGELFF	TGTGCCAGCAGCTTGGCAGGGGGTTCCGGGGAGCTGTTTTTT
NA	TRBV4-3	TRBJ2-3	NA	CASSQDTGSLTDTQYF	TGCGCCAGCAGCCAAGACACAGGTTCCCTCACAGATACGCAGTATTTT
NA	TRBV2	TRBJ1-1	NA	CASAKEGTEAFF	TGTGCCAGCGCAAAGGAGGGTACTGAAGCTTTCTTT
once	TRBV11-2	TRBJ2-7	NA	CASSLAGVSYEQYF	TGTGCCAGCAGCTTAGCCGGTGTCTCCTACGAGCAGTACTTC
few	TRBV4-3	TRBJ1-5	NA	CASSQDWADNQPQHF	TGCGCCAGCAGCCAAGATTGGGCAGACAATCAGCCCCAGCATTTT
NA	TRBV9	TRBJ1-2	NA	CASSVDGQGNYGYTF	TGTGCCAGCAGCGTAGATGGGCAGGGAAACTATGGCTACACCTTC
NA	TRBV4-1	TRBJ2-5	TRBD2	CASSQPSGGRGETQYF	TGCGCCAGCAGCCAACCTAGCGGGGGGAGGGGAGAGACCCAGTACTTC
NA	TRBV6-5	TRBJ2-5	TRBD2	CASSDSGGTQETQYF	TGTGCCAGTTCAGATAGCGGGGGCACACAAGAGACCCAGTACTTC
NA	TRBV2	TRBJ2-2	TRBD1	CASRRGQGNTGELFF	TGTGCCAGCCGCCGAGGACAGGGGAACACCGGGGAGCTGTTTTTT
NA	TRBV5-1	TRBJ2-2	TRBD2	CASSLWPTSGGAGGELFF	TGCGCCAGCAGCTTGTGGCCGACTAGCGGGGGGGCCGGCGGGGAGCTGTTTTTT
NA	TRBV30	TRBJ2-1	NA	CAWRRDSGNEQFF	TGTGCCTGGCGACGGGATTCCGGCAATGAGCAGTTCTTC
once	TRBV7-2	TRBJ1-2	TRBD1	CASSVLQGAVYGYTF	TGTGCCAGCAGCGTTTTACAGGGGGCAGTCTATGGCTACACCTTC
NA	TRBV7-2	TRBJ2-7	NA	CASSLGVLSSEQYF	TGTGCCAGCAGCTTAGGAGTACTAAGCTCCGAGCAGTACTTC
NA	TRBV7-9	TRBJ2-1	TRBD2	CASSPWRGGEQFF	TGTGCCAGCAGCCCTTGGCGGGGGGGTGAGCAGTTCTTC
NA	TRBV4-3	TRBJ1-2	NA	CASSQDLAHRGYTF	TGCGCCAGCAGCCAAGATCTGGCACATCGCGGCTACACCTTC
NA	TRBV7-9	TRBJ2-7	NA	CASSLDTHSYEQYF	TGTGCCAGCAGCTTAGACACACATTCCTACGAGCAGTACTTC
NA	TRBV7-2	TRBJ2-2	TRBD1	CASSSPGQGYSEELFF	TGTGCCAGCAGCTCACCGGGACAGGGGTATTCCGAGGAGCTGTTTTTT
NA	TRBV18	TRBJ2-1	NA	CASKTGIINNEQFF	TGTGCCAGTAAGACGGGGATTATTAACAATGAGCAGTTCTTC
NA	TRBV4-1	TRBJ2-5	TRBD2	CASSQAAGEETQYF	TGCGCCAGCAGCCAAGCGGCGGGAGAGGAGACCCAGTACTTC
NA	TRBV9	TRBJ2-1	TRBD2	CASSAQGGRGGFDEQFF	TGTGCCAGCAGCGCCCAGGGTGGGCGCGGGGGTTTTGATGAGCAGTTCTTC
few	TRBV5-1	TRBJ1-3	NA	CASSLAGGASGNTIYF	TGCGCCAGCAGCTTGGCGGGAGGAGCCTCTGGAAACACCATATATTTT
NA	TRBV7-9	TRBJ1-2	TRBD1	CASSLGGTGERYGYTF	TGTGCCAGCAGCTTAGGAGGGACAGGGGAGAGATATGGCTACACCTTC
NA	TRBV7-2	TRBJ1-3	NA	CASSLRGPLGNTIYF	TGTGCCAGCAGCTTACGAGGTCCGTTGGGAAACACCATATATTTT
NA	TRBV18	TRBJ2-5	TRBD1	CASSPGTGGEETQYF	TGTGCCAGCTCACCCGGGACAGGAGGAGAAGAGACCCAGTACTTC
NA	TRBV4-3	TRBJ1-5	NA	CASSQMRSNQPQHF	TGCGCCAGCAGCCAGATGAGGAGCAATCAGCCCCAGCATTTT
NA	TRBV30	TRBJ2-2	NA	CAWSGAGVAGELFF	TGTGCCTGGAGTGGGGCAGGGGTGGCCGGGGAGCTGTTTTTT
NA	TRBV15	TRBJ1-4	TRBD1	CATSRDGGGGFDEKLFF	TGTGCCACCAGCAGAGATGGAGGGGGCGGATTCGATGAAAAACTGTTTTTT
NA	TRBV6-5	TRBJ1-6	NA	CASNSYNSPLHF	TGTGCCAGCAACAGTTATAATTCACCCCTCCACTTT
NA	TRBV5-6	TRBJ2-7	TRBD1	CASSPGQGVSPYF	TGTGCCAGCAGCCCGGGACAGGGAGTTTCGCCGTACTTC
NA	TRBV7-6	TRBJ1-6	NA	CASSLTELNSPLHF	TGTGCCAGCAGCTTAACCGAACTTAATTCACCCCTCCACTTT
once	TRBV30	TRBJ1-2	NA	CAWSSGYNGYTF	TGTGCCTGGAGCTCAGGGTACAATGGCTACACCTTC
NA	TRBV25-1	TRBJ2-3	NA	CASRYSNTQYF	TGTGCCAGCAGGTACTCCAATACGCAGTATTTT
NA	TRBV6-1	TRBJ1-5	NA	CASGHNQPQHF	TGTGCCAGCGGACACAATCAGCCCCAGCATTTT
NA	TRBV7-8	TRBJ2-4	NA	CASGTLAKNIQYF	TGTGCCAGCGGCACCTTAGCCAAAAACATTCAGTACTTC
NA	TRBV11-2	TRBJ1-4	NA	CASSLDLEGQGFEKLFF	TGTGCCAGCAGCTTAGATTTGGAGGGGCAGGGTTTTGAAAAACTGTTTTTT
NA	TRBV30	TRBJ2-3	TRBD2	CAWSVKMTSGIWTPKADTQYF	TGTGCCTGGAGCGTGAAAATGACTAGCGGTATTTGGACCCCGAAGGCAGATACGCAGTATTTT
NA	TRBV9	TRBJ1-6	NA	CASSVGQYSPLHF	TGTGCCAGCAGCGTAGGGCAGTATTCACCCCTCCACTTT
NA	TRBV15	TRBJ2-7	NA	CATSTTTGLGYEQYF	TGTGCCACCAGCACCACCACAGGGTTGGGATACGAGCAGTACTTC
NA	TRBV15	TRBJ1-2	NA	CATSRVGVGYGYTF	TGTGCCACCAGCAGAGTAGGGGTTGGCTATGGCTACACCTTC
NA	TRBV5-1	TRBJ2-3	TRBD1	CASSLETGVPDTQYF	TGCGCCAGCAGCTTGGAAACAGGGGTTCCAGATACGCAGTATTTT
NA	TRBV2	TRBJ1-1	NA	CAGGGQEAFF	TGTGCCGGGGGGGGGCAAGAAGCTTTCTTT
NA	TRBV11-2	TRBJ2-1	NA	CASSWTEQEQFF	TGTGCCAGCAGCTGGACAGAGCAGGAGCAGTTCTTC